Below are 2 T cell receptor beta chains sequenced from a single sample in a study of cytotoxic CD8 clonotypes in ibrutinib-treated CLL. Sequencing used immunoSEQ multiplex PCR; TCRdb keeps in-frame clones, though not all of them. The sample consists of some 200,000 clones, over 60% of them appearing once. The material was PBMCs, obtained after 24 months of ibrutinib treatment. These receptors all stem from a human donor with chronic lymphocytic leukemia.

The gene calls are TRBV13 and TRBJ2-7, with a tentative D call TRBD2 (5 bases). This CDR3 is built from 13 residues. V lost 6 bases and J 6 bases, leaving 15 bases between the germline ends. Germline V gene sequence: CDR1 PRHDT, CDR2 FYEKMQ (reference sequence). The CDR3 coding sequence is TGTGCCAGCAGATATAGCAACGGGGTCGAGCAGTACTTC. Residues: CASRYSNGVEQYF.

This sequence joins TRBV11-2 and TRBJ1-4; D call uncertain. Germline V gives CDR1 SGHAT, CDR2 FQNNGV. The CDR3 is 17 residues long. With 1 base removed from V and 8 bases from J, the gap between germline ends came to 20 bases. Written as DNA, the CDR3 is TGTGCCAGCAGCTTAGGAATAGGAACCATGCACCAGGAAAAACTGTTTTTT. Translating gives CASSLGIGTMHQEKLFF.